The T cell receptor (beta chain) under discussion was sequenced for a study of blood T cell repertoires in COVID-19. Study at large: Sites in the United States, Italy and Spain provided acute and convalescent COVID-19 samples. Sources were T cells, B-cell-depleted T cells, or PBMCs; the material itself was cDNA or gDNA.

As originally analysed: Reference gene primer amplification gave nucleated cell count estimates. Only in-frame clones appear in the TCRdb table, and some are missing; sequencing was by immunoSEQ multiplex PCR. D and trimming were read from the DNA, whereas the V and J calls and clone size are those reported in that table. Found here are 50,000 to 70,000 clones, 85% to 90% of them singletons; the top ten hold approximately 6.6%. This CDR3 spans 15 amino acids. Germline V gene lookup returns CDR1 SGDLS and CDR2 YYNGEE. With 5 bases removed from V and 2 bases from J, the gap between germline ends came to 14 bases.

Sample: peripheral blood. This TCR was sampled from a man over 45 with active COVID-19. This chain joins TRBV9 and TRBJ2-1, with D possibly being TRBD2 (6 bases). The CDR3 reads CASSAGTLTYNEQFF. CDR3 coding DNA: TGTGCCAGCAGTGCCGGGACTTTGACCTACAATGAGCAGTTCTTC. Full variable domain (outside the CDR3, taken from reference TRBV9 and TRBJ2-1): DSGVTQTPKHLITATGQRVTLRCSPRSGDLSVYWYQQSLDQGLQFLIQYYNGEERAKGNILERFSAQQFPDLHSELNLSSLELGDSALYFCASSAGTLTYNEQFFGPGTRLTVL.